This T cell receptor (beta chain) stems from a study of post-analysis software for immune sequencing data. General study points: TRBV segments more frequent in patients than in controls numbered a few and included TRBV5-6, TRBV5-1 and TRBV20-1. Samples sharing a preparation batch grouped tightly together when assessed by F measure.

As for this clonotype: Its antigen is currently unknown.

The TCR beta cDNA libraries carried unique molecular identifiers. Some 500,000 cDNA molecules were obtained per 1 to 10 million input T cells. One entry per CDR3 protein results from TCRdb running MiXCR on the PCR reads. Of 750,000 to 950,000 distinct CDR3 sequences listed, under 60% are singletons. This CDR3 has 16 amino acids. Per germline, CDR1 LGHDT and CDR2 YNNKEL (reference sequence). Germline trimming cut 4 bases from V and 6 bases from J; bases unmatched to any gene: 9. The clonotype was recovered from a girl aged 10 to 17 with multiple sclerosis. Sequencing was carried out using blood. The gene calls are TRBV3-1 and TRBJ2-7, with 13 bases identical to TRBD2. This CDR3 is CASSLNSGTSGTEQYF. The DNA of the CDR3 is TGTGCCAGCAGCCTTAATTCCGGGACTAGCGGGACCGAGCAGTACTTC.